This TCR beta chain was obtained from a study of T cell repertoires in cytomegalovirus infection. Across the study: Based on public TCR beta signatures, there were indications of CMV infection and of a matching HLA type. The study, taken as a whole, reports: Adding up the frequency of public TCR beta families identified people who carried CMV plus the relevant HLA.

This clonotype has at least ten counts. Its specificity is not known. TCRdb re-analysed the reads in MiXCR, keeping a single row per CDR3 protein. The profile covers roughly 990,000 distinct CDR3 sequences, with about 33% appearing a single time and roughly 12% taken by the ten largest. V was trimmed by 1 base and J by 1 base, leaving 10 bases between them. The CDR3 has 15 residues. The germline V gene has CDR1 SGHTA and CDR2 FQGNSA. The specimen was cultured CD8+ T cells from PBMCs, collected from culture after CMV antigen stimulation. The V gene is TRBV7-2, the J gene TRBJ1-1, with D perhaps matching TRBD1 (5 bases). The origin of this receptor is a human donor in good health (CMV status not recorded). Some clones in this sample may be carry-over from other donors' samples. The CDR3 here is CASSLDGDPNTEAFF. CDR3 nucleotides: TGTGCCAGCAGCTTAGATGGGGACCCGAACACTGAAGCTTTCTTT.